The present entry profiles one T cell receptor (beta chain) with its context. This specimen belongs to a study of blood T cells in healthy people across ages. With a J-beta primer mix and a sample-barcoded 5' primer, a second PCR ran about 7 to 12 cycles. Each CDR3 protein is one row after TCRdb ran MiXCR on the 5' RACE reads. The table shows 1.5 million to 2 million distinct CDR3 sequences, with 30% to 35% occurring only once. From germline, CDR1 is MNHEY and CDR2 SMNVEV (reference sequence). CDR3 size: 14 residues. V lost 5 bases, J lost 2 bases, and 12 bases lay in between. The sample taken for sequencing was blood. V and J are TRBV27 and TRBJ2-5; D might be TRBD1 (5 bases). The TCR originated in a woman in her twenties or thirties in good health. The CDR3 sequence is CASSTRTKQETQYF. CDR3 nucleotides: TGTGCCAGCAGTACCAGGACAAAACAAGAGACCCAGTACTTC.